Below, one T cell receptor (beta chain) is given with its context. The antigen is unknown. These data originate in a study of cytomegalovirus exposure and HLA in healthy donors. Study-level findings and limits: Rare sequences made up most TCRs, while some public TCRs were found in many donors.

The trim removed 1 base at V and 7 bases at J, leaving 3 bases unmatched. The CDR3 runs 13 residues. The germline V gene has CDR1 SGHVS and CDR2 FQNEAQ. TCRdb's table, derived via immunoSEQ multiplex PCR, lists solely in-frame clones and lacks some. This sample yields approximately 200,000 clones, of which 88% are seen a single time; 2.9% belongs to the top ten. The rearrangement uses TRBV7-8 and TRBJ2-7, with TRBD1 matching 8 bases. Input material: PBMCs. The receptor was isolated from a woman aged 18-30 years in good health and CMV-seronegative. The DNA of the CDR3 is TGTGCCAGCAGCTTAGAAGGGACAGGTGAGCAGTACTTC. Translated, it gives CASSLEGTGEQYF.